This T cell receptor beta chain is from a study of cytomegalovirus exposure and HLA in healthy donors. Study-level findings and limits: Confirmation was obtained in vitro that a few CMV-associated chains are specific for CMV antigens. The productive fraction for most TCR beta V segments was about 87% or about 30% in an earlier analysis.

This clone was seen once. Its specificity is not known. CDR1 is LNHDA, CDR2 SQIVND, per germline (reference sequence). V dropped 6 bases and J dropped 1 base, with 9 bases sitting between them. The CDR3 spans 13 residues. The PCR contained 60 Vbeta and 13 Jbeta primers. TCRdb's table, derived via immunoSEQ multiplex PCR, lists solely in-frame clones and lacks some. The table has about 190,000 clones, approximately 84% seen once; the top ten hold approximately 3.9%. The sequenced material came from PBMCs. The rearrangement uses TRBV19 and TRBJ1-1; perhaps TRBD1 as D (5 bases). The sequence came from a man aged 45-60 years in good health and CMV-seronegative. The CDR3 region has the DNA TGTGCCAGTAGCGTCACAGGGAACACTGAAGCTTTCTTT. Its translation is CASSVTGNTEAFF.